These T cell receptor beta chains were read from a single sample in a study of shared clonotypes between healthy human individuals. Sequencing was performed with immunoSEQ multiplex PCR; in TCRdb, only in-frame clones are kept and a portion is missing. The top ten hold roughly 0.13% of the sample, which has some 2,000,000 clones, about 94% seen once. The sample taken for sequencing was naive CD4+ T cells sorted from blood. These receptors were taken from a young man in good health. Both conserved end residues are part of each CDR3. D genes are given only for firm matches. Clone sizes are given selectively: once, few, many, or a class where the clone is expanded.

clone size,D gene,V gene,J gene,CDR3 DNA,CDR3 protein
.,.,TRBV14,TRBJ1-6,TGTGCCAGCAGCCCCCACCGAGGGGGTAATTCACCCCTCCACTTT,CASSPHRGGNSPLHF
few,.,TRBV30,TRBJ2-3,TGTGCCTGGACCCGGGGACACCCCACAGATACGCAGTATTTT,CAWTRGHPTDTQYF
.,TRBD1,TRBV18,TRBJ2-7,TGTGCCAGCTCACCTGGACAGGGTATCATCTACGAGCAGTACTTC,CASSPGQGIIYEQYF
.,TRBD1,TRBV5-6,TRBJ1-2,TGTGCCAGCAGCCCCCAGGGGGGGGCCGCCCTCGGCTACACCTTC,CASSPQGGAALGYTF
once,.,TRBV28,TRBJ2-3,TGTGCCAGCAGTCTATCGGCAGATACGCAGTATTTT,CASSLSADTQYF
.,.,TRBV29-1,TRBJ2-6,TGCAGCGTTACAGGGTCCGGGGCCAACGTCCTGACTTTC,CSVTGSGANVLTF
.,.,TRBV5-1,TRBJ2-3,TGCGCCAGCAGCCTGGCCTGGAAGAACACAGATACGCAGTATTTT,CASSLAWKNTDTQYF
.,.,TRBV7-7,TRBJ2-3,TGTGCTAGCAGCCCCGGGGTTGGGAGCACAGATACGCAGTATTTT,CASSPGVGSTDTQYF
.,.,TRBV6-6,TRBJ1-1,TGTGCCAGCAGTTACTCTAGGGGAGGGAACACTGAAGCTTTCTTT,CASSYSRGGNTEAFF
.,TRBD2,TRBV5-1,TRBJ2-3,TGCACCAGCAGCTTGGAGGGGACTAGCGGGGATACGCAGTATTTT,CTSSLEGTSGDTQYF
.,TRBD2,TRBV15,TRBJ2-1,TGTGCCACCAGCGGGCAACTAGCGGGGTCATACGACTTATCCTACAATGAGCAGTTCTTC,CATSGQLAGSYDLSYNEQFF
.,TRBD2,TRBV9,TRBJ2-3,TGTGCCAGCAGCCCCAGGGAGGGTTCTGCAGATACGCAGTATTTT,CASSPREGSADTQYF
.,.,TRBV27,TRBJ2-6,TGTGCCAGCAGTTTATCGTGGGCCTCTGGGGCCAACGTCCTGACTTTC,CASSLSWASGANVLTF
few,.,TRBV2,TRBJ1-6,TGTGCCACTGAACAGGGTGGCTCCTATAATTCACCCCTCCACTTT,CATEQGGSYNSPLHF
.,.,TRBV6-5,TRBJ1-1,TGTGCCAGCAGTTACAGGGGGGGCGATAAGGCTTTCTTT,CASSYRGGDKAFF
.,TRBD2,TRBV7-2,TRBJ2-1,TGTGCCAGCAGCTTAGCGCCCGGACTAGCGGGAGCCGTTGAGCAGTTCTTC,CASSLAPGLAGAVEQFF
.,.,TRBV7-2,TRBJ1-5,TGTGCCAGCGCCGCAAATAGCAATCAGCCCCAGCATTTT,CASAANSNQPQHF
.,.,TRBV18,TRBJ2-7,TGTGCCAGCTCACCCATGGCGACGATCGAGGAGCAGTACTTC,CASSPMATIEEQYF
.,.,TRBV21-1,TRBJ2-1,TGTGCCAGCAGCAAGCCAGGGGTTACCAATGAGCAGTTCTTC,CASSKPGVTNEQFF
once,.,TRBV5-1,TRBJ1-2,TGCGCCAGCAGCTTGGGGGGACGGTACTATGGCTACACCTTC,CASSLGGRYYGYTF
.,.,TRBV6-1,TRBJ2-2,TGTGCCAGCTGGTCCCACCGGATGACCGGGGAGCTGTTTTTT,CASWSHRMTGELFF
.,.,TRBV4-2,TRBJ1-6,TGTGCCAGCAGCCAAGATCTCGGGCAGGGTGCTTCACCCCTCCACTTT,CASSQDLGQGASPLHF
.,TRBD1,TRBV6-1,TRBJ1-4,TGTGCCAGCAGTACCAGGGGGCGCGGGTATGAAAAACTGTTTTTT,CASSTRGRGYEKLFF
few,TRBD1,TRBV18,TRBJ1-2,TGTGCCAGCTCACCACTGGGACAGGACTATGGCTACACCTTC,CASSPLGQDYGYTF
.,.,TRBV25-1,TRBJ2-1,TGTGCCAGCAGTGATCGGCGGAGCGTCTACAATGAGCAGTTCTTC,CASSDRRSVYNEQFF
.,.,TRBV28,TRBJ1-1,TGTGCCAGCAGTTTATGGAGACAGACGAACACTGAAGCTTTCTTT,CASSLWRQTNTEAFF
.,.,TRBV5-1,TRBJ1-6,TGCGCCAGCAGCTTGGAGGGGATTGCTTGGAATTCACCCCTCCACTTT,CASSLEGIAWNSPLHF
.,TRBD1,TRBV6-5,TRBJ2-3,TGTGCCAGCAGCGTGCAGGGGGCGCCAGATACGCAGTATTTT,CASSVQGAPDTQYF
.,.,TRBV28,TRBJ1-6,TGTGCCAGCAGTTCGGCTGAAGTTTATTCACCCCTCCACTTT,CASSSAEVYSPLHF
.,TRBD2,TRBV7-9,TRBJ2-2,TGTGCCAGCGGGACTAGCGGGATTGGTACGGGGGAGCTGTTTTTT,CASGTSGIGTGELFF
few,.,TRBV10-1,TRBJ2-5,TGCGCCAGCAGTGTTCGCCCGGGGTTTAGAGAGACCCAGTACTTC,CASSVRPGFRETQYF
.,TRBD2,TRBV6-5,TRBJ2-1,TGTGCCAGCAGAACCAATACGGGAGGAGTTGAGCAGTTCTTC,CASRTNTGGVEQFF
.,TRBD2,TRBV30,TRBJ2-7,TGTGCCTGGAGTGTACGAGCGGGAGGACCCTTCCTCTACGAGCAGTACTTC,CAWSVRAGGPFLYEQYF
.,TRBD2,TRBV10-3,TRBJ2-6,TGTGCCGTTCGGGGGGGGCCTGGGGCCAACGTCCTGACTTTC,CAVRGGPGANVLTF
.,.,TRBV14,TRBJ1-3,TGTGCCAGCAGCCAAGGGGGGCTATTGTTTGGAAACACCATATATTTT,CASSQGGLLFGNTIYF
.,.,TRBV11-2,TRBJ1-2,TGTGCCAGCAGCTCGAGAGGGACATACTACACCTTC,CASSSRGTYYTF
once,.,TRBV21-1,TRBJ1-2,TGTGCCAGCAGCAAAAAGGGTAACTATGGCTACACCTTC,CASSKKGNYGYTF
.,TRBD1,TRBV5-1,TRBJ1-2,TGCGCCAGCAGCTTGGCCGAGGCAGGGGGTGGCTACACCTTC,CASSLAEAGGGYTF
.,.,TRBV11-2,TRBJ1-5,TGTGCCAGCAGCTTAGATCACGGTAGCAATCAGCCCCAGCATTTT,CASSLDHGSNQPQHF
.,.,TRBV30,TRBJ1-2,TGTGCCTGGGGCGGTAACTATGGCTACACCTTC,CAWGGNYGYTF
.,.,TRBV27,TRBJ2-6,TGTGCCAGCAGTTTATCCCCCGGACGGATCTCTGGGGCCAACGTCCTGACTTTC,CASSLSPGRISGANVLTF
.,.,TRBV5-1,TRBJ1-2,TGCGCCAGCAGCCCCGACATGTTATATGGCTACACCTTC,CASSPDMLYGYTF
.,.,TRBV6-5,TRBJ2-7,TGTGCCAGCAGTTTCGTACAGGACTACGAGCAGTACTTC,CASSFVQDYEQYF
.,.,TRBV10-2,TRBJ1-1,TGCGCCAGCAGTGAGTCCTTATGGGGTAACACTGAAGCTTTCTTT,CASSESLWGNTEAFF
.,.,TRBV10-3,TRBJ1-6,TGTGCCATCAGAGCAGGGGCGTGGGATAATTCACCCCTCCACTTT,CAIRAGAWDNSPLHF